This TCR beta chain was documented in a study of T cell changes during pregnancy in multiple sclerosis. This CDR3 comprises 15 residues. Germline V gives CDR1 WNHNN, CDR2 SYGVQD (reference sequence). Trimming removed 0 bases from V and 6 bases from J, with 13 bases in between. Using immunoSEQ multiplex PCR, the repertoire was profiled, and TCRdb retains in-frame clones only, with some absent. The data contain about 33,000 clones, 90% to 95% of them singletons. Sequenced here: CD4+ T cells from peripheral blood mononuclear cells, sampled in the third trimester of pregnancy. This TCR derives from a female donor in good health, enrolled as a control in a pregnancy study. The chain is built from TRBV10-1 and TRBJ2-3; the D is unclear. The CDR3 DNA reads TGCGCCAGCAGTGAGTCGAACCGCAACGGGGATACGCAGTATTTT. Translating it yields CASSESNRNGDTQYF.